This T cell receptor beta chain derives from a study of T cell responses to AZD1222 COVID-19 vaccine. Overall study findings and caveats: Nearly half of the spike-specific TCRs reportedly recognize variant regions that carry no mutations. With dominance at 160-218 and 743-854, vaccine-associated CD4 TCRs spanned spike. Spike-specific TCRs gained breadth and depth after people received two AZD1222 doses.

CDR1 SGDLS and CDR2 YYNGEE come from the germline V gene. This CDR3 has 14 amino acids. V dropped 3 bases and J dropped 3; count of bases not matched to a gene: 5. Comments on this clone: Its antigen remains unidentified.

Using immunoSEQ multiplex PCR, the repertoire was profiled, and TCRdb retains in-frame clones only, with some absent. The sample includes over 110,000 clones, 92% of them seen just once. The chain carries TRBV9 and TRBJ2-7; 8 bases are a match to TRBD1. Sequenced material: peripheral blood, taken 28 days after the second AZD1222 dose. The clonotype was recovered from an adult who received the AZD1222 COVID-19 vaccine. In DNA form, the CDR3 reads TGTGCCAGCAGCGCCCGGGACAGGCTCTACGAGCAGTACTTC. Encoded protein: CASSARDRLYEQYF.